The 7 T cell receptor beta chains given below trace back to one sample, sequenced in a study of blood T cells in healthy people across ages. With a J-beta primer mix and a sample-barcoded 5' primer, a second PCR ran roughly 6 to 11 cycles. TCRdb reprocessed the 5' RACE reads via MiXCR and lists one record per CDR3 protein. The data contain over 1.5 million distinct CDR3 sequences, approximately 50% of them singletons. Sequencing was done on a sample of blood. The receptors shown here come from a woman aged 40-49 years in good health.

V and J are TRBV27 and TRBJ2-3, with a weak D call TRBD1 (5 bases). This CDR3 is built from 14 residues. Germline V gene lookup returns CDR1 MNHEY and CDR2 SMNVEV (reference sequence). Trimming removed 2 bases at V and 4 bases at J, with 10 bases between. DNA of the CDR3: TGTGCCAGCAGTTTAAAGGGGTTGGCAGATACGCAGTATTTT. Its translation is CASSLKGLADTQYF.

The V call is TRBV9, the J call TRBJ2-5; D unclear. V was shortened by 0 bases and J by 2 bases, with 11 bases between the two germline ends. CDR3 length: 15 residues. CDR1 is SGDLS, CDR2 YYNGEE, per germline. The CDR3 DNA is TGTGCCAGCAGCGTAGCCACTACAAAGCAAGAGACCCAGTACTTC. Encoded protein: CASSVATTKQETQYF.

The chain carries TRBV18 and TRBJ2-6; 8 bases agree with TRBD1. V lost 2 bases and J lost 0; bases outside the gene matches: 9. Germline V gene data show CDR1 as KGHSH and CDR2 as LQKENI. This CDR3 comprises 19 residues. The DNA of the CDR3 is TGTGCCAGCTCACCAGACCTAGACAGGGGTTACTCTGGGGCCAACGTCCTGACTTTC. Translated: CASSPDLDRGYSGANVLTF.

CDR3 sequence: CASSPRRGGAYNEQFF. In DNA form, the CDR3 reads TGTGCCAGCAGCCCTCGTCGGGGGGGGGCCTACAATGAGCAGTTCTTC. V gene TRBV2 combines with J gene TRBJ2-1; 8 nucleotides match TRBD2. Germline lookup yields CDR1 SNHLY and CDR2 FYNNEI. With V trimmed by 6 bases and J by 2 bases, 9 bases remained unmatched. The CDR3 spans 16 residues.

This clonotype has just one count. J is TRBJ2-5 and V is TRBV10-3; a possible D gene is TRBD2 (6 bases). The J call may be wrong; the DNA end is better matched by TRBJ2-1. The CDR3 has 15 amino acids. Germline V gives CDR1 ENHRY, CDR2 SYGVKD. CDR3 in amino acids: CAIKTGGAVRETQFF. The CDR3 nucleotides read TGTGCCATCAAGACGGGCGGGGCGGTCAGGGAGACCCAGTTCTTC.

The chain couples TRBV2 to TRBJ2-3, with 8 positions matching TRBD2. The CDR3 totals 14 residues. Looked up from germline, CDR1 is SNHLY and CDR2 is FYNNEI. V dropped 9 bases and J dropped 4; count of bases not matched to a gene: 9. The CDR3 DNA is TGTGCCAGTAGTAGAGCGGGAGCCGCAGATACGCAGTATTTT. Translation gives CASSRAGAADTQYF.

V usage is TRBV2 and J usage is TRBJ2-6; 8 positions agree with TRBD1. Looked up from germline, CDR1 is SNHLY and CDR2 is FYNNEI. The length of the CDR3 is 15 residues. Germline trimming cut 6 bases from V and 1 base from J; bases unmatched to any gene: 2. The CDR3 protein is CASRDRASGANVLTF. The CDR3 bases are TGTGCCAGCAGGGACAGGGCGTCTGGGGCCAACGTCCTGACTTTC.